This T cell receptor (beta chain) was captured by sequencing in a study of beta chain features in type 1 diabetes (dated by TCRdb to 2016 to 2019). For the wider study: No differences in mean age, gender distribution, total cell number or subset yield were found between patients and healthy donors. A total of approximately 100 million sorted cells were examined across all samples, and the number of cells per subset was strongly correlated with RNA yield. In the study, recently diagnosed type 1 diabetes patients and matched healthy donors were compared on the TCRB repertoires of their sorted circulating CD4+ T cell subsets. Regulatory and stem cell-like memory subsets were isolated from only 8 patients and roughly eight healthy donors, whereas naive and central memory subsets came from all 30 or so donors.

This clone was found a few times. Its binding antigen is unknown. No much larger clone exists at a distance of one base, and base qualities are not known. Each donor gave one peripheral blood draw, averaging approximately 0.11 L, which was collected into heparinised tubes. A BD FACSAria II was used to sort naive, central memory, regulatory and stem cell-like memory CD4+ T cells with a panel that included CD45RO, CCR7, CD25, CD127, CD95 and CD27. Purity was above 95% for every sorted population. PBMCs were isolated right away by Lymphoprep density gradient centrifugation and were stained directly, without culture. Samples were stained and sorted in pairs, with one healthy donor and one patient per experiment, so that batch effects were minimized. Points the paper makes about the study in general: Fewer insertions and more nucleotide deletions at VDJ recombination sites were observed in patients with type 1 diabetes, implying thymic rearrangement abnormalities. Shorter templates might have been favored by PCR, but patient and control samples were amplified and corrected together, so both groups would have been affected equally by any skew. In all four CD4+ subsets, TCRB CDR3 length was moderately but significantly shorter in type 1 diabetes patients. Naive, central memory and regulatory TCRB repertoires appeared to be more similar among patients than among healthy donors. Because the HLA sub-analyses included only small numbers of individuals, any influence of HLA type on TCRB rearrangement was left unresolved. Because cDNA was sequenced instead of genomic DNA, highly expressing activated cells could be over-represented, though the groups showed no difference in activation or CD3 levels.

The entire amount of isolated RNA was reverse transcribed using the High Capacity cDNA Reverse Transcription Kit, so the sequenced TCRB transcripts were expressed ones. Deep immunoSEQ sequencing was performed on naive, central memory and regulatory T cell samples, with an average of around 3.5 million total reads per sample. Sorted cells were lysed in RLT buffer and RNA was extracted with DNase-treated RNeasy Micro or Mini kits, depending on cell number. To prevent cross-contamination, each cell subset was processed individually, whereas patient and healthy donor samples were processed jointly. The immunoSEQ multiplex PCR was used to amplify TCRB sequences from cDNA, yielding 87-bp fragments that span the CDR3 region. Amplicons were sequenced on the Illumina HiSeq platform. As for the original processing: Synthetic template baselines were used to correct PCR bias computationally, reads within Hamming distance 2 were collapsed together, and singletons that could not be merged were discarded. Reads were aligned to IMGT to assign V, D and J genes, CDR3 length, and insertions or deletions at six rearrangement sites. Within each subset, clonotype counts were normalized to sorted cell number, after which true diversity and Gini coefficients were computed with the tcR R package. The overlap coefficient, calculated on TCRB nucleotide sequences, was used to quantify repertoire sharing. As a proxy for the pre-selection repertoire, out-of-frame TCRB sequences from naive cells were analyzed. The table comes from immuneACCESS by way of TCRdb, which keeps in-frame sequences with V and J called. Part of the clones is missing from these tables; in studies checked, under half for an unresolved V gene and the rest for unknown reasons. V, J and clone size are those of that table, while D and trimming were read from the DNA. In this sample the table shows some 230,000 clones, 9% to 10% of which occur a single time. In total, the top ten clones hold just under 0.035% of the sample.

This TCR was sampled from a woman aged 18-29 years in good health. Sequenced input: naive CD4+ T cells from blood. The sample's cell subset or site label is to be understood as: true naive CD4+ T cells.

The encoded CDR3 is CASSLIQSGGAYNEQFF. The DNA sequence is as follows: TGTGCCAGCAGTTTAATACAGAGCGGGGGGGCTTACAATGAGCAGTTCTTC. The sequence is built from TRBV27 and TRBJ2-1, with 10 bases matching TRBD2. Via the germline V gene (reference sequence), CDR1 is MNHEY and CDR2 SMNVEV. Germline trimming: 2 bases from V, 4 bases from J; junction bases outside gene matches: 8. From the cysteine through the phenylalanine, the CDR3 covers 17 amino acids. The read is trimmed to its CDR3 DNA, 51 bases read in frame from base 1.